This entry lists 24 T cell receptor beta chains sequenced from one sample in a study of prognosis after radiotherapy for stage I lung cancer. TCR beta CDR3 was amplified from genomic DNA by two-round multiplex PCR. Specific primers for each TRBV and TRBJ gene were what first-round PCR used. TCRdb reanalysed the multiplex PCR reads using MiXCR and keeps one entry per CDR3 protein. The table has about 31,000 distinct CDR3 sequences, around 43% seen once. The sequenced sample was PBMCs, obtained before or after stereotactic body radiation therapy (not recorded which). These receptors were obtained from a donor at least 50 years old with non-small cell lung cancer.

The chain joins TRBV6-5 to TRBJ1-1; D uncertain. The CDR3 has 14 residues. Germline V gene sequence: CDR1 MNHEY, CDR2 SVGAGI. V lost 2 bases and J lost 4, with 11 bases in between. CDR3 in DNA: TGTGCCAGCAGTTACATCCCCTGTATCACTGAAGCTTTCTTT. Its translation: CASSYIPCITEAFF.

This clonotype was counted many times. V usage is TRBV10-3 and J usage is TRBJ2-6; D not certain. The V and J ends lost 3 bases and 9 bases respectively, with 9 bases between them. This CDR3 comprises 13 residues. From germline, CDR1 is ENHRY and CDR2 SYGVKD. The CDR3 nucleotides read TGTGCCATCAGTGAACCTTGGGTCAACGTCCTGACTTTC. Residues: CAISEPWVNVLTF.

V usage is TRBV28 and J usage is TRBJ2-1; 7 bases match TRBD2. The V gene's germline CDR1 is MDHEN and CDR2 SYDVKM. The CDR3 runs to 15 residues. After removal of 10 bases from V and 4 bases from J, the junction contained 13 bases not matched to a gene. The DNA of the CDR3 is TGTGCCAACACACCTCTCAGCGGGAAGTACAATGAGCAGTTCTTC. This translates into CANTPLSGKYNEQFF.

This clonotype has at least ten counts. Just one base apart from a much larger clone, this may be a read error. V gene TRBV6-1 combines with J gene TRBJ1-1, with TRBD1 as a possible D gene (6 bases). Trimming took 5 bases from V and 1 from J, leaving 11 bases between them. Germline lookup yields CDR1 MNHNS and CDR2 SASEGT. The CDR3 extends over 14 amino acids. The CDR3 protein is CASSKRTENTEAFF. CDR3 nucleotides: TGTGCCAGCAGTAAGCGGACAGAGAACACTGAAGCTTTCTTT.

This clonotype was recorded a few times. A read error is the likely source, as a far larger clone sits one nucleotide away. The chain recombines TRBV6-2 or TRBV6-3 with TRBJ2-6, with D tentatively TRBD1 (6 bases). This CDR3 spans 16 amino acids. Germline lookup yields CDR1 MNHEY and CDR2 SVGEGT. The CDR3 reads CASLTQGHSGSNVLTF. In DNA, the CDR3 is TGTGCCAGCTTAACCCAGGGGCACTCTGGGTCCAACGTCCTGACTTTC.

This clonotype has ten or more counts. The chain combines TRBV6-1 with TRBJ2-3; D gene uncertain. This CDR3 is 15 amino acids long. Trimming shortened V by 6 bases and J by 2 bases, and 15 bases separated the two germline ends. Germline V gene sequence: CDR1 MNHNS, CDR2 SASEGT. CDR3 DNA: TGTGCCAGCAGGGTCCCCAATCCCTCCACAGATACGCAGTATTTT. It yields the protein CASRVPNPSTDTQYF.

The genes are TRBV4-1 and TRBJ1-2, with D unresolved. The V gene lost 3 bases and the J gene lost 4 bases, with 9 bases spanning the gap. The CDR3 has 13 residues. CDR1 and CDR2 (germline): MGHRA, YSYEKL. The CDR3 reads CASSHGLSYGYTF. The CDR3 DNA reads TGCGCCAGCAGCCATGGACTCAGCTATGGCTACACCTTC.

In this sample, this clonotype is medium-sized. The J gene is TRBJ2-7, the V gene TRBV20-1, with 7 bases that match TRBD1. Germline V CDR1 and CDR2: DFQATT, SNEGSKA (reference sequence). The V gene end was trimmed by 8 bases and the J gene end by 5 bases; junction bases not matched to a gene: 12. The CDR3 is 13 residues long. The CDR3 DNA reads TGCAGTCTTCTCCGGGCGACAGGGAACGAGCAGTACTTC. This translates into CSLLRATGNEQYF.

This clonotype is medium-sized (0.01 to 0.1%). The V call is TRBV28, the J call TRBJ1-5; no firm D call. With 8 bases removed from V and 4 bases from J, the gap between germline ends came to 12 bases. The CDR3 sequence is 13 residues long. Germline V gene lookup returns CDR1 MDHEN and CDR2 SYDVKM. CDR3 amino acids: CASGRNLNQPQHF. CDR3 bases: TGTGCCAGCGGGCGGAACTTAAATCAGCCCCAGCATTTT.

As for this clonotype: At one end, the junction sequence differs from germline, possibly due to a read error. The rearrangement links TRBV11-3 to TRBJ2-3; TRBD2 agrees at 7 bases. The germline V gene has CDR1 SGHNT and CDR2 YENEEA. The CDR3 contains 15 residues. In nucleotides, the CDR3 is TGTGCCGGCAGTCTCAGGGAGGGCGGGGCAGATACGAAGTATTTT. The encoded protein is CAGSLREGGADTKYF. Based on the CDR3 plus reference TRBV11-3 and TRBJ2-3, the full variable domain is EAGVVQSPRYKIIEKKQPVAFWCNPISGHNTLYWYLQNLGQGPELLIRYENEEAVDDSQLPKDRFSAERLKGVDSTLKIQPAELGDSAVYLCAGSLREGGADTKYFGPGTRLTVL.

A remark on this clonotype: A read error is likely, as this CDR3 ends without the conserved phenylalanine or tryptophan. This chain uses TRBV12-5 with TRBJ2-5; the D gene is possibly TRBD2 (6 bases). CDR1 and CDR2 from the germline V gene are LGHNT and FRNRAP. Trimming cost V 5 bases and J 0 bases, with 16 bases left between them. This CDR3 region has 16 residues. The CDR3 loop is CASGPRGTEYQETQYL. In DNA, the CDR3 is TGTGCTAGTGGTCCCCGGGGGACTGAATACCAAGAGACCCAGTACCTC.

J is TRBJ2-3 and V is TRBV11-3; 7 bases are a match to TRBD2. The CDR3 is 14 amino acids. Per the germline V gene, CDR1 is SGHNT and CDR2 is YENEEA. The V gene end was trimmed by 2 bases and the J gene end by 4 bases; junction bases not matched to a gene: 3. Here the CDR3 DNA reads TGTGCCAGCAGCTTATGGGGGGGGTCAGATACGCAGTATTTT. Its translation is CASSLWGGSDTQYF.

This clonotype appeared many times. The chain couples TRBV5-1 to TRBJ1-1; 7 nucleotides align to TRBD1. The germline V gene has CDR1 SGHRS and CDR2 YFSETQ. The CDR3 sequence is 14 residues long. Unmatched junction bases numbered 3, after V lost 4 bases and J lost 0 bases. Here the CDR3 DNA reads TGCGCCAGCAGCAAGGGACAGCTGAACACTGAAGCTTTCTTT. Encoded protein: CASSKGQLNTEAFF.

This clonotype was counted ten times or more. The chain uses TRBV28 and TRBJ1-5; 8 bases map to TRBD1. CDR3 length: 12 amino acids. Unmatched junction bases numbered 8, after V lost 7 bases and J lost 12 bases. The V gene's germline CDR1 is MDHEN and CDR2 SYDVKM. The chain's CDR3 is CASIQSGGLQHF. DNA of the CDR3: TGTGCCAGCATTCAATCAGGGGGCCTCCAGCATTTT.

The chain couples TRBV27 to TRBJ1-2; maybe TRBD1 (6 bases). The CDR3 has 13 amino acids. Trimming took off 5 bases at V and 11 bases at J, with 18 bases between the two ends. Germline V gene data show CDR1 as MNHEY and CDR2 as SMNVEV (reference sequence). CDR3 sequence (DNA): TGTGCCAGCAGTCCCTGGGGGGCATCTATGTACACCTTC. Translating gives CASSPWGASMYTF.

This clonotype has ten or more counts. This chain uses TRBV9 with TRBJ1-4; tentative D call: TRBD1 (6 bases). Germline lookup yields CDR1 SGDLS and CDR2 YYNGEE. The CDR3 runs 15 residues. The V gene lost 0 bases and the J gene lost 7 bases, with 13 bases spanning the gap. Written as DNA, the CDR3 is TGTGCCAGCAGCGTAGCAGGACAGTACGGTGAAAAACTGTTTTTT. The encoded protein is CASSVAGQYGEKLFF.

Notes on this clonotype: The junction and the germline gene differ at one end; a read error may be behind it. The chain recombines TRBV10-3 with TRBJ2-1; 12 bases line up with TRBD2. Per germline, CDR1 ENHRY and CDR2 SYGVKD. The CDR3 covers 17 residues. CDR3 loop: CAVSDSGRLAGDNEQFF. The CDR3 DNA reads as TGTGCCGTCAGTGATTCCGGGCGACTAGCGGGAGACAATGAGCAGTTCTTC.

The rearrangement links TRBV3-1 to TRBJ2-7; 8 nucleotides agree with TRBD1. Germline V lookup: CDR1 LGHDT, CDR2 YNNKEL (reference sequence). The trim removed 1 base at V and 6 bases at J, leaving 11 bases unmatched. The CDR3 sequence is 16 residues long. The CDR3 here is CASSQGATGEGGEQYF. For the CDR3, the DNA is TGTGCCAGCAGCCAAGGGGCGACAGGGGAAGGCGGCGAGCAGTACTTC.

This clonotype was detected many times. The chain employs TRBV7-2 and TRBJ1-1; D remains unclear. The CDR3 covers 12 residues. Germline lookup yields CDR1 SGHTA and CDR2 FQGNSA. V lost 3 bases and J lost 11, with 13 bases in between. The CDR3 bases are TGTGCCAGCAGCTTTGTGGTTAGCTCGGCTTTCTTT. The encoded protein is CASSFVVSSAFF.

The gene calls are TRBV6-1 and TRBJ2-1; perhaps TRBD1 as D (5 bases). Trimming stripped 4 bases from V and 5 bases from J, with 12 bases between. The CDR3 is 14 residues long. Germline CDR1 is MNHNS and CDR2 is SASEGT. The CDR3 DNA is TGTGCCAGCAGTGCCAGGGTGAGGCACAATGAGCAGTTCTTC. Translating it yields CASSARVRHNEQFF.

This clonotype has at least ten counts. The genes are TRBV18 and TRBJ1-1, with TRBD1 identical over 7 bases. With V trimmed by 1 base and J by 1 base, 3 bases remained unmatched. Germline V gene lookup returns CDR1 KGHSH and CDR2 LQKENI. CDR3 length: 15 residues. In DNA, the CDR3 is TGTGCCAGCTCACCACTACAGGGGCAGAACACTGAAGCTTTCTTT. Translating it yields CASSPLQGQNTEAFF.

This clonotype has a count of ten or more. J is TRBJ2-1 and V is TRBV6-1; 11 bases map to TRBD2. The germline gives CDR1 MNHNS, CDR2 SASEGT. The junction had 9 bases not matched to a gene; V was cut back by 5 bases and J by 9 bases. CDR3 size: 15 residues. CDR3 DNA sequence: TGTGCCAGCAGTAATCTAGCGGGAGGTTTCGGTGAGCAGTTCTTC. Encoded protein: CASSNLAGGFGEQFF.

This clonotype was counted ten times or more. The V and J genes are TRBV29-1 and TRBJ1-2, with 10 bases aligning to TRBD1. J lost 4 bases, V lost 5 bases, and 4 bases had no gene match. This CDR3 is 13 amino acids long. Germline V gives CDR1 SQVTM, CDR2 ANQGSEA. The CDR3 reads CSVRQGAGYGYTF. CDR3 nucleotide sequence: TGCAGCGTTAGACAGGGGGCTGGCTATGGCTACACCTTC.

Written as DNA, the CDR3 is TGCAGTGCTAGGTCCGGGAGTCGGAGAGATACGCAGTATTTT. Its translation is CSARSGSRRDTQYF. The chain joins TRBV20-1 to TRBJ2-3; weak D call: TRBD2 (6 bases). Trimming took 3 bases from V and 5 from J, leaving 15 bases between them. The germline gives CDR1 DFQATT, CDR2 SNEGSKA (reference sequence). This CDR3 comprises 14 residues.